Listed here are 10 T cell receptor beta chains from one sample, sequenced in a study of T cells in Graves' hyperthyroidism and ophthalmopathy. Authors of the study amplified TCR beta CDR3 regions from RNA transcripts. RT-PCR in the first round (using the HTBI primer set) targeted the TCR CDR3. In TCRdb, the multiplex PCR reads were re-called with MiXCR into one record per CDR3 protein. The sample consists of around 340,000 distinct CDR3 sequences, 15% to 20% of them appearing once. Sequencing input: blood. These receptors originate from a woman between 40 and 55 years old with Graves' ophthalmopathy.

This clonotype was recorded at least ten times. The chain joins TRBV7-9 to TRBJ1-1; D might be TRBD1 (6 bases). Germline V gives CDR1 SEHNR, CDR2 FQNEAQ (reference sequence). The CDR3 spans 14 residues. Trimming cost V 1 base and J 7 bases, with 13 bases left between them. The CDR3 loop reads CASSLVGGLDEAFF. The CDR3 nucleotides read TGTGCCAGCAGCTTAGTGGGGGGGCTGGATGAAGCTTTCTTT.

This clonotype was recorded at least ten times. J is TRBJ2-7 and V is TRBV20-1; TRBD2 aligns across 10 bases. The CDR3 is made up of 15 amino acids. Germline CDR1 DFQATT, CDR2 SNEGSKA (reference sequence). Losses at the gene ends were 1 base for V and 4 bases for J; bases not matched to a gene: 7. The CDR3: CSARGQGLAPYEQYF. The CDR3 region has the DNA TGCAGTGCTAGAGGACAGGGACTAGCGCCGTACGAGCAGTACTTC.

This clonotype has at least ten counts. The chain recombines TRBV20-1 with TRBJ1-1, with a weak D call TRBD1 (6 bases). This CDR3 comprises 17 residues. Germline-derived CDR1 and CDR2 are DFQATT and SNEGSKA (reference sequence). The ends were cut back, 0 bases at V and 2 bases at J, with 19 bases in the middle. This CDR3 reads CSARDGEKGGLNTEAFF. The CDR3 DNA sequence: TGCAGTGCTAGAGATGGAGAGAAGGGGGGTTTAAACACTGAAGCTTTCTTT.

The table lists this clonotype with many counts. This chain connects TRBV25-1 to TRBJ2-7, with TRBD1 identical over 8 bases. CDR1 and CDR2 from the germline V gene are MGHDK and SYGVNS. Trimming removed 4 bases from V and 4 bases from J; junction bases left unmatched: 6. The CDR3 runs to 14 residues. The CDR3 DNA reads TGTGCCAGCAGTGGCGCAGGGGGCTGGTACGAGCAGTACTTC. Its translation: CASSGAGGWYEQYF.

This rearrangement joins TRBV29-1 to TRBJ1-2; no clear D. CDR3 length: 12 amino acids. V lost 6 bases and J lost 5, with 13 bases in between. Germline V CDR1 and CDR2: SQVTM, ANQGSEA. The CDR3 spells CSVAGRGYGYTF. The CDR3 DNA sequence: TGCAGCGTCGCCGGCCGAGGGTATGGCTACACCTTC.

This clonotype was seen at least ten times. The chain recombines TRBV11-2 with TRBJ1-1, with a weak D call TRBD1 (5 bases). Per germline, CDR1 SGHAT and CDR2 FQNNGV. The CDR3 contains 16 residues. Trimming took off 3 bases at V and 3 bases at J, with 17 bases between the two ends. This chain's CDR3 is CASSFWVRGSDTEAFF. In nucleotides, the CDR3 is TGTGCCAGCAGCTTTTGGGTTAGGGGTTCCGACACTGAAGCTTTCTTT.

CDR3 nucleotides: TGTGCCAGCAGCTATGGAGAGTACGAGCAGTACTTC. Translating gives CASSYGEYEQYF. The J gene is TRBJ2-7, the V gene TRBV11-2; D gene ambiguous. The germline V gene encodes CDR1 SGHAT and CDR2 FQNNGV. The CDR3 loop spans 12 amino acids. V lost 4 bases and J lost 4, with 8 bases in between.

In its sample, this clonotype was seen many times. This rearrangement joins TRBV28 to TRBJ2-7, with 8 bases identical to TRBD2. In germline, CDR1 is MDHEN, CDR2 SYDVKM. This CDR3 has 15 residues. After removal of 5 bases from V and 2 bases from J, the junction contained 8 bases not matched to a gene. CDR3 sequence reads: CASSHSGIGPYEQYF. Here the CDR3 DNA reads TGTGCCAGCAGTCATAGCGGGATAGGCCCCTACGAGCAGTACTTC.

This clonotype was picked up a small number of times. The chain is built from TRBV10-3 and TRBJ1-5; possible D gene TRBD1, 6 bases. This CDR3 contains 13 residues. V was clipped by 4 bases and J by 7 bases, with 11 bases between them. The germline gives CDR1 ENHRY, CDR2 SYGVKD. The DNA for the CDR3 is TGTGCCATCAGTGGGAACAGGGAACAGCCCCAGCATTTT. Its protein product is CAISGNREQPQHF.

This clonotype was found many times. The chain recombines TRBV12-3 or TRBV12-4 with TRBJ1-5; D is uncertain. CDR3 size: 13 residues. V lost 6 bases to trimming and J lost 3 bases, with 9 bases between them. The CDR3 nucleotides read TGTGCCAGCAGCCGACTCGACAATCAGCCCCAGCATTTT. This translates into CASSRLDNQPQHF.